What follows are 19 T cell receptor beta chains derived from one specimen sequenced in a study of T-cell memory formation after mild COVID-19. TCRdb re-called the 5' RACE reads through MiXCR, storing one row per CDR3 protein. The sample yields about 130,000 distinct CDR3 sequences, roughly 6% seen once. The specimen was PBMCs or a T cell subset sorted from them (not recorded which). Receptors originate from an adult woman who had mild COVID-19 (a few samples of this study predate the infection). Cell type and time point are not known.

Only a few counts were recorded for this clonotype. The rearrangement links TRBV2 to TRBJ2-1; D possibly matches TRBD1 or TRBD2 (5 bases each). The length of the CDR3 is 16 residues. The V end was cut by 1 base, the J end by 7 bases, with 17 bases between. CDR1 and CDR2 from the germline V gene are SNHLY and FYNNEI. The CDR3 region is CASSEEGPRLGNEQFF. CDR3 bases: TGTGCCAGCAGTGAAGAGGGACCCCGGCTAGGGAATGAGCAGTTCTTC.

The genes are TRBV20-1 and TRBJ2-3; D is unresolved. The length of the CDR3 is 14 residues. Trimming took 0 bases from V and 0 from J, leaving 7 bases between them. Germline values: CDR1 DFQATT, CDR2 SNEGSKA (reference sequence). CDR3 protein: CSARDLWSTDTQYF. The DNA of the CDR3 is TGCAGTGCTAGAGATCTCTGGAGCACAGATACGCAGTATTTT.

This chain joins TRBV5-4 and TRBJ1-4; no clear D. V was pared by 4 bases and J by 3 bases, with 7 bases between. CDR1 is SGHNT, CDR2 YYREEE, per germline (reference sequence). The CDR3 spans 13 residues. CDR3 sequence reads: CASSAGPNEKLFF. The DNA for the CDR3 is TGTGCCAGCAGCGCCGGGCCTAATGAAAAACTGTTTTTT.

This clonotype was detected many times. This chain connects TRBV7-9 to TRBJ2-3; D gene uncertain. The CDR3 length is 12 residues. Germline lookup yields CDR1 SEHNR and CDR2 FQNEAQ (reference sequence). Trimming left V 6 bases short and J 0 bases short, with 4 bases between. The CDR3 here is CASRPSTDTQYF. CDR3 in DNA: TGTGCCAGCAGGCCTAGCACAGATACGCAGTATTTT.

The chain links TRBV3-1 to TRBJ1-1; maybe TRBD1 (6 bases). The germline V gene encodes CDR1 LGHDT and CDR2 YNNKEL (reference sequence). Deletions cut 6 bases from V and 4 bases from J, with 15 bases between. The CDR3 extends over 14 amino acids. The CDR3 sequence: CASSHQGRGTEAFF. The CDR3 DNA sequence: TGTGCCAGCAGTCACCAGGGGAGGGGCACTGAAGCTTTCTTT.

The chain joins TRBV7-2 to TRBJ2-5; TRBD1 is a possible D gene (6 bases). Trimming shortened V by 0 bases and J by 4 bases, and 15 bases separated the two germline ends. The length of the CDR3 is 16 residues. Germline CDR1 and CDR2: SGHTA and FQGNSA. CDR3 DNA sequence: TGTGCCAGCAGCTTAGCGGCCCACGGACAGCTAGAGACCCAGTACTTC. Translating gives CASSLAAHGQLETQYF.

This clonotype has a handful of counts. The chain has TRBV5-1 and TRBJ2-3, with 7 bases lining up with TRBD1. The CDR3 consists of 16 residues. V lost 4 bases, J lost 1 base, and 9 bases stayed unmatched. Germline lookup yields CDR1 SGHRS and CDR2 YFSETQ. Written as DNA, the CDR3 is TGCGCCAGCAGCCTCGAATCCGGGACAGGCACAGATACGCAGTATTTT. Its protein product is CASSLESGTGTDTQYF.

This clonotype was counted a few times. V gene TRBV9 combines with J gene TRBJ2-3, with D unresolved. V lost 0 bases and J 3 bases, leaving 2 bases between the germline ends. The CDR3 is 12 residues long. The germline V gene encodes CDR1 SGDLS and CDR2 YYNGEE. CDR3 bases: TGTGCCAGCAGCGTAGAGACAGATACGCAGTATTTT. Translating gives CASSVETDTQYF.

This clonotype was counted only a few times. This rearrangement joins TRBV12-3 or TRBV12-4 to TRBJ2-1, with 13 bases matching TRBD2. This CDR3 comprises 15 residues. J gave up 5 bases and V 6 bases, and 4 bases lay outside the gene matches. The CDR3 DNA follows: TGTGCCAGCAGGGGGGGGACTAGCGGGAACAATGAGCAGTTCTTC. Encoded protein: CASRGGTSGNNEQFF.

This clonotype occurred a few times. V usage is TRBV11-3 and J usage is TRBJ2-7; possibly TRBD1 or TRBD2 for D (5 bases each). CDR1 and CDR2 (germline): SGHNT, YENEEA. This CDR3 spans 16 amino acids. V was shortened by 0 bases and J by 6 bases, with 18 bases between the two germline ends. The CDR3 protein is CASSLDLGTLQSEQYF. As DNA, the CDR3 is TGTGCCAGCAGCTTAGACCTAGGGACCTTACAATCCGAGCAGTACTTC.

This clonotype was picked up a small number of times. For the CDR3, the DNA is TGTGCCAGCAGTCTGACAGGCTATGGCTACACCTTC. This encodes CASSLTGYGYTF. The J gene is TRBJ1-2, the V gene TRBV12-3 or TRBV12-4, with D possibly being TRBD1 (6 bases). With 5 bases removed from V and 4 bases from J, the gap between germline ends came to 8 bases. The CDR3 is 12 amino acids.

V and J are TRBV29-1 and TRBJ1-1; D unclear. The V gene lost 4 bases and the J gene lost 0 bases, with 15 bases spanning the gap. The CDR3 is made up of 15 amino acids. Germline CDR1 SQVTM, CDR2 ANQGSEA. CDR3 DNA sequence: TGCAGCGTTGCCCCCTCCGGCTTTATGAACACTGAAGCTTTCTTT. Protein sequence: CSVAPSGFMNTEAFF.

This clonotype showed up many times. The rearrangement links TRBV5-1 to TRBJ2-1; D is undetermined. The CDR3 is made up of 13 amino acids. Germline loops: CDR1 SGHRS, CDR2 YFSETQ. The V and J ends lost 0 bases and 6 bases respectively, with 7 bases between them. This chain's CDR3 is CASSLASPNEQFF. In DNA form, the CDR3 reads TGCGCCAGCAGCTTGGCTTCACCCAATGAGCAGTTCTTC.

The chain is built from TRBV12-3 or TRBV12-4 and TRBJ2-2, with TRBD2 matching over 9 bases. CDR3 length equals 17 residues. V dropped 6 bases and J dropped 4; count of bases not matched to a gene: 12. DNA of the CDR3: TGTGCCAGCAGAATGCACGGGACTAGCCGAGGCACCGGGGAGCTGTTTTTT. It encodes CASRMHGTSRGTGELFF.

Many counts were recorded for this clonotype. The gene calls are TRBV24-1 and TRBJ2-2; unclear D gene. The V and J ends lost 5 bases and 6 bases respectively, with 9 bases between them. Looked up from germline, CDR1 is KGHDR and CDR2 is SFDVKD. The CDR3 loop spans 13 amino acids. CDR3 sequence: CATSVPWAGELFF. DNA for the CDR3: TGTGCCACCAGTGTTCCTTGGGCCGGGGAGCTGTTTTTT.

This clonotype has ten or more counts. The chain uses TRBV27 and TRBJ2-7; D not certain. CDR3 length: 13 residues. The germline gives CDR1 MNHEY, CDR2 SMNVEV (reference sequence). The germline V and J ends were trimmed by 2 bases and 7 bases, with 12 bases remaining between them. In DNA form, the CDR3 reads TGTGCCAGCAGTTTAAGGGAAAGTACGGAGCAGTACTTC. Its translation: CASSLRESTEQYF.

CDR3 region: CASSIAGLANPNEQFF. The CDR3 DNA follows: TGTGCCAGTAGTATAGCGGGACTAGCCAACCCCAATGAGCAGTTCTTC. The chain employs TRBV19 and TRBJ2-1, with 9 bases matching TRBD2. Germline-derived CDR1 and CDR2 are LNHDA and SQIVND (reference sequence). V lost 1 base and J lost 6; bases outside the gene matches: 7. The CDR3 has 16 amino acids.

The chain carries TRBV3-1 and TRBJ1-2; D remains ambiguous. The CDR3 is 13 amino acids. Trimming took off 0 bases at V and 8 bases at J, with 10 bases between the two ends. The germline gives CDR1 LGHDT, CDR2 YNNKEL (reference sequence). The CDR3 DNA reads TGTGCCAGCAGCCAAGAAACACGAGGCGGCTACACCTTC. It yields the protein CASSQETRGGYTF.

This clonotype was seen ten or more times. J is TRBJ2-7 and V is TRBV5-1, with TRBD2 identical over 10 bases. This CDR3 has 15 residues. Per the germline V gene, CDR1 is SGHRS and CDR2 is YFSETQ. V was pared by 5 bases and J by 5 bases, with 10 bases of the junction left unmatched. The CDR3 here is CASSLGLAGENEQYF. CDR3 bases: TGCGCCAGCAGTCTTGGCCTAGCGGGAGAGAACGAGCAGTACTTC.